This T cell receptor beta chain was captured in a study of cytomegalovirus exposure and HLA in healthy donors (dated by TCRdb to between 2016 and 2019). Looking at the study overall: According to an earlier analysis of several hundred of the donors, roughly 180 million T cells yielded 100 million or so unique TCR beta sequences and more than 250 Gb of sequence data. Donor age, sex, ethnicity and CMV serostatus were compiled alongside the repertoire data. HLA typing included class I and class II loci at four-digit resolution. To predict cytomegalovirus infection status, the study combined high-throughput TCR immunosequencing, statistical association of individual TCRs with disease status, and machine learning. Along with the roughly 670-subject first cohort, a separate validation cohort of about 110 different subjects was used. In a later analysis, previously published TCR beta repertoires from several hundred donors were re-analyzed and high-resolution HLA genotyping was added so that TCR occurrence patterns could be studied. All discovery cohort repertoires had been generated using a single sequencing platform. Around 320 gigabases of sequencing data and tens of millions of unique TCR sequences were included in an early release covering roughly 600 HLA-typed donors. An earlier analysis of approximately 500 of the donors applied high-throughput TCR beta sequencing to assess whether each TCR beta V gene segment acted as functional or pseudogenic. The study aimed to test whether cataloging public T cell receptors could reveal signatures of past pathogen exposure. A later genetic analysis used genome-wide SNP genotypes for 398 of the 666 donors, treating that subset as a discovery cohort. In the later analysis, no new phenotypic data were used to find candidate immune exposures; instead, reliance was placed on TCR beta sequences and their occurrence across donors. Four or five DR-DQ haplotypes were handled as single units for association and clustering because linkage in the cohort was strong. The number of donors typed differed by locus, with 629-630 for A, B, C, DRB1 and DQB1, roughly 550 for DQA1, nearly 610 for DPA1, and about 450 for DPB1. The genetic ancestry cluster associated with self-reported Caucasian donors included roughly 84% of the 300 to 400 genotyped donors. Using immunosequencing, the study profiled T cell repertoires from 500 to 800 subjects and related those repertoires to cytomegalovirus serostatus. On average, about 200,000 unique TCR beta nucleotide sequences were sequenced per donor among a few hundred genotyped donors of the cohort, with 15% to 20% of those sequences being non-productive.

Libraries were constructed by the immunoSEQ multiplex PCR assay. The multiplex PCR relied on a mix of 60 forward primers for TCR Vbeta segments and 13 reverse primers for TCR Jbeta segments. Amplification of the CDR3 region of rearranged TCR beta genes was performed with a multiplex PCR assay on genomic DNA. On the Illumina HiSeq System, the amplified TCR beta libraries were sequenced as 87-base-pair reads. The study's own analysis went as follows. Across the 670 or so repertoires, a later analysis counted around 80 million unique TCR beta chains, approximately 10 million of which were shared by at least two donors. Raw reads were error-corrected and collapsed into unique sequences by a nearest-neighbor algorithm in which closely related sequences were merged to remove PCR and sequencing errors. To assign V, D and J gene segments, CDR3 sequences were aligned to IMGT reference sequences. For a sequence to be retained, a match of at least six nucleotides to both a V gene segment and a J gene segment was required. Rearrangements were called productive when the CDR3 lacked stop codons and stayed in frame with V and J; all others were non-productive. CDR3 was defined according to IMGT convention as the region running from the second conserved V-encoded cysteine to the conserved J-encoded phenylalanine. Sequences without an unambiguous match to a single V gene segment were excluded from the earlier analysis of a few hundred of the donors. An earlier analysis of approximately 590 of the donors called V segments functional above 56.7% productive rearrangements and segregating when the between-donor standard deviation exceeded 5%. A statistical classification framework was built to diagnose cytomegalovirus status from the catalog of TCR beta chain sequences. A later analysis assigned V and J genes by comparing TCR nucleotide sequences with IMGT/GENE-DB human TR gene sequences. In a later analysis, CDR3 sequences and most-parsimonious VDJ recombination scenarios were assigned using the TCRdist pipeline. A later analysis defined each TCR beta chain by its CDR3 amino acid sequence plus V-gene family, and excluded reads lacking a unique V-gene family. As a way to deal with suspected cross-contamination and a sequencing artifact, a later analysis dropped hundreds of nucleotide sequences that were highly shared and had low generation probability. In a later analysis, a clonal expansion index was calculated for each public chain from normalized within-repertoire ranks of inferred template counts. In a later analysis, generation probabilities were computed with a VDJ recombination model fitted to out-of-frame rearrangements, and the resulting probabilities were checked against IGoR. A later analysis scored TCR-TCR, TCR-HLA and TCR-CMV co-occurrence with hypergeometric tests, applying a repertoire-size bias correction to TCR pairs. False discovery rates were estimated in a later analysis by permuting HLA or CMV assignments 20 times. In a later analysis, co-occurring TCRs were grouped with DBSCAN, and TCRdist sequence similarity was added when clustering was performed within HLA-allele-positive subsets. Repertoires with fewer than 30,000 or more than 120,000 public chains, plus five repertoires with anomalous nucleotide sharing, were excluded from co-occurrence clustering. The table was pulled from immuneACCESS by TCRdb, which kept in-frame rearrangements only. Such tables lose some clones; where checked, under half of the loss comes from unresolved V genes, and the rest has no known cause. The D gene and trimming were derived from the DNA, and the V and J assignments and clone size from that table. The sample table holds about 61,000 clones, of which 80% to 90% were seen once. The ten largest make up 1.5% of the sample.

The cohort consisted of 600 to 750 healthy bone marrow donors. At the time of sampling, every cohort member was nominally healthy, though immune exposures that went unrecorded were likely present. The donor was CMV seropositive and was included in the group of some 290 seropositive cohort members. Each donor provided a peripheral blood sample, and peripheral blood mononuclear cells were used for TCR beta sequencing. Genomic DNA was extracted from the blood cell samples with the Qiagen DNeasy Blood Extraction Kit. Study-wide conclusions, independent of this receptor: In a later genetic analysis, a missense DCLRE1C variant was associated with V-gene and J-gene trimming of TCR beta chains, and the association was replicated in an independent cohort. HLA typing was unavailable for some donors at each locus, so association tests used only the typed subset. A later analysis associated about 17,000 TCR beta sequences with specific HLA alleles at a false discovery rate of 0.05. Correlated functional status among segregating V segments might be attributable to linkage disequilibrium, but an unknown experimental factor could not be ruled out. A cluster of highly shared sequence variants was judged likely to be a technical artifact of the sequencing pipeline. Cytomegalovirus status was reported to be diagnosed by the classifier with high specificity and sensitivity in both the original and validation cohorts. CMV serostatus was the only immune exposure information available for the cohort. Because counts were too low, 15 to 20 rarely observed V segments, including chromosome 9 orphons, were left out of the earlier analysis of some 640 of the donors. In vitro tests confirmed that a few of the cytomegalovirus-associated TCR beta chains recognize cytomegalovirus antigens. A further reported finding was that TCR beta sequences accurately predicted the HLA-A and HLA-B alleles for most subjects in the first cohort. A later analysis found that most CMV-associated TCR beta chains appeared HLA-restricted, with HLA associations seemingly driven largely by CMV exposure. A total of roughly 160 TCR beta chains were listed by the study as associated with cytomegalovirus. In this cohort, only TCR beta chains were sequenced, and detectable features were limited by the absence of alpha or paired-chain data. The 87-base-pair reads could not distinguish some IMGT-functional V segments, including TRBV6-2 and TRBV6-3, so those segments were excluded. Broadly in line with IMGT annotations, most TCR beta V segments showed up in productive rearrangements about 87% or about 30% of the time in an earlier analysis of under 700 of the donors. In a later genetic analysis, fewer N-insertions in productive TCRs were reported among donors in an Asian-associated ancestry cluster than the approximately 670-donor mean. Assigning TCR associations to individual alleles was difficult when HLA alleles, especially DR and DQ, strongly co-occurred. In a later analysis, HLA-associated TCR beta chains were found to be more clonally expanded and to have lower generation probabilities than equally common non-associated chains. Roughly uniform sequencing depth across donors was assumed in presence/absence analyses, although this assumption may not hold. It was suggested by the authors that the approach could potentially be generalized to other disease states and immunological phenotypes. A later analysis found that TCR association rates varied across HLA loci, with DRB1 alleles showing the most associated TCRs and HLA-C alleles the fewest. Most TCR sequences were observed very rarely across donors, whereas some public TCRs were present in many individuals. In a later analysis, several top co-occurrence clusters were reported to appear linked to parvovirus B19, influenza, CMV and Epstein-Barr virus.

In regard to this clone: The target of this receptor is not known. Base-call qualities are not available, and no considerably larger clone is one nucleotide away.

In the germline V gene, CDR1 corresponds to MGHRA and CDR2 to YSYEKL. Cut back by 0 bases and 6 bases, the V and J ends lie 13 bases apart. The CDR3 holds 15 amino acids from the cysteine to the phenylalanine. CDR3 DNA is the only sequence kept; it has 45 bases, read in frame from the first base. The V gene is TRBV4-1 and the J gene is TRBJ2-3; TRBD2 could be the D gene, as 6 bases match. This TCR was recovered from a man aged 25 to 40 in good health and CMV-seropositive. The specimen was PBMCs. The CDR3 corresponds to CASSQDPAEGDTQYF. The DNA sequence is TGCGCCAGCAGCCAAGATCCAGCGGAGGGGGATACGCAGTATTTT.